This entry is about one T cell receptor (beta chain). Authors' analysis steps: Cell counts per sample came from amplifying reference gene primers. Produced via immunoSEQ multiplex PCR; TCRdb's table is partial and in-frame only. From that table come the V and J calls and clone size; the DNA was used to work out D and trimming. The sample carries 130,000 to 150,000 clones, 84% recorded once. Trimming cost V 5 bases and J 8 bases, with 12 bases left between them. The CDR3 covers 12 residues. CDR1 is SGHTA and CDR2 is FQGNSA in the germline V gene. The sample belongs to a study of blood T cell repertoires in COVID-19. Study as a whole: Samples representing acute and convalescent COVID-19 were sourced from the United States, Italy and Spain. Sources were T cells, B-cell-depleted T cells, or PBMCs; the material itself was cDNA or gDNA.

This sequence was found in a human donor in a cohort sampled during active COVID-19. This chain connects TRBV7-2 to TRBJ1-2; a weak D match, TRBD1 (5 bases). The sequenced sample consisted of peripheral blood. CDR3 loop: CASSLRTLGYTF. The CDR3 DNA is TGTGCCAGCAGCCTAAGGACACTCGGCTACACCTTC. Full variable domain (outside the CDR3, taken from reference TRBV7-2 and TRBJ1-2): GAGVSQSPSNKVTEKGKDVELRCDPISGHTALYWYRQSLGQGLEFLIYFQGNSAPDKSGLPSDRFSAERTGGSVSTLTIQRTQQEDSAVYLCASSLRTLGYTFGSGTRLTVV.